The 8 T cell receptor beta chains in this list originate from one sample, sequenced in a study of regulatory T cells in long-lasting Graves disease (dated by TCRdb to the early 2020s). The method was multiplex PCR. TCRdb shows the sequencer as Illumina HiSeq 4000. CDR3 regions were amplified by Arm-PCR with iRepertoire HTBI primers to construct TCR beta libraries. TCRdb reran the public reads through fastp at Q25 and MiXCR, keeping productive beta chains. All rows with the same CDR3 protein become a single entry with the most common DNA and genes. Across this sample there are 650,000 to 850,000 distinct CDR3 sequences, with around 32% seen only once. The ten largest clonotypes hold roughly 46% of the sample. The sample's time point label, decoded: persistent/refractory GD, antithyroid drugs over 5 years with positive TRAb. For both TCR sequencing and RNA sequencing, RNA was extracted from PBMCs in TRIzol.

Sequencing used peripheral blood mononuclear cells (PBMCs), obtained when the disease was refractory, from a patient treated with antithyroid drugs. The receptors shown here come from a female donor with Graves disease.

The chain combines TRBV6-1 with TRBJ2-7; D may be TRBD1 (6 bases). CDR1 and CDR2 (germline): MNHNS, SASEGT. The length of the CDR3 is 15 residues. The V and J ends lost 4 bases and 1 base respectively, with 14 bases between them. CDR3 protein: CASSAREGGSYEQYF. CDR3 DNA sequence: TGTGCCAGCAGTGCTCGGGAAGGGGGATCCTACGAGCAGTACTTC.

This clonotype has just a few counts. The DNA for the CDR3 is TGCGCCAGCAGCCAAGTGATCGGGGAGGGCCAGTACGAGCAGTACTTC. Its translation is CASSQVIGEGQYEQYF. The chain employs TRBV4-1 and TRBJ2-7, with 7 nucleotides matching TRBD2. Unmatched junction bases numbered 10, after V lost 1 base and J lost 4 bases. CDR1 and CDR2 from the germline V gene are MGHRA and YSYEKL. CDR3 length equals 16 residues.

In this sample, this clonotype turned up many times. This chain links TRBV12-3 or TRBV12-4 with TRBJ1-6; D is ambiguous. CDR3 length: 14 residues. Trimming stripped 1 base from V and 7 bases from J, with 8 bases between. The CDR3 reads CASSLVPGNSPLHF. CDR3 nucleotide sequence: TGTGCCAGCAGTTTAGTCCCGGGAAATTCACCCCTCCACTTT.

This sequence joins TRBV20-1 and TRBJ1-2; D gene uncertain. CDR3 length equals 14 residues. CDR1 is DFQATT and CDR2 is SNEGSKA in the germline V gene (reference sequence). In DNA, the CDR3 is TGCAGCGCACTCCGGACCTTAGCTAACTATGGCTACACCTTC. Protein: CSALRTLANYGYTF.

J is TRBJ1-2 and V is TRBV6-1; D is ambiguous. The CDR3 is 14 residues long. The germline gives CDR1 MNHNS, CDR2 SASEGT. Trimming removed 2 bases from V and 5 bases from J, with 12 bases in between. The CDR3 nucleotides are TGTGCCAGCAGTGAAAGCATTGCGGGGTATGGCTACACCTTC. Its translation is CASSESIAGYGYTF.

This rearrangement joins TRBV12-3 or TRBV12-4 to TRBJ2-5; 7 positions match TRBD1. J was trimmed by 2 bases and V by 1 base; bases with no gene match: 4. The CDR3 extends over 15 amino acids. CDR3 sequence (DNA): TGTGCCAGCAGTTTAGGACAGGGAAATCAAGAGACCCAGTACTTC. Translated: CASSLGQGNQETQYF.

There are a few counts of this clonotype. This rearrangement joins TRBV20-1 to TRBJ1-2, with D unclear. This CDR3 has 14 residues. The V end was cut by 4 bases, the J end by 0 bases, with 12 bases between. Germline-derived CDR1 and CDR2 are DFQATT and SNEGSKA (reference sequence). CDR3 amino acids: CSAIQHSTNYGYTF. In DNA form, the CDR3 reads TGCAGTGCTATCCAACATAGCACTAACTATGGCTACACCTTC.

This clonotype was recorded many times. The chain employs TRBV15 and TRBJ1-1; D call uncertain. The germline V gene has CDR1 LNHNV and CDR2 YYDKDF (reference sequence). Trimming left V 4 bases short and J 7 bases short, with 10 bases between. This CDR3 contains 12 residues. The CDR3 DNA follows: TGTGCCACCAGCAACGGGTATGGTGAAGCTTTCTTT. The encoded protein is CATSNGYGEAFF.